This T cell receptor (beta chain) was sequenced during a study of blood T cell repertoires in COVID-19. Study background: Collection of acute and convalescent COVID-19 samples took place in the United States, Italy and Spain.

Data came from immunoSEQ multiplex PCR; TCRdb stores just in-frame clones and leaves some out. Among around 100,000 clones listed, approximately 80% were seen once. Germline lookup yields CDR1 MNHEY and CDR2 SMNVEV (reference sequence). V lost 4 bases and J 0 bases, leaving 12 bases between the germline ends. CDR3 length: 16 amino acids. The sample comprised peripheral blood. V usage is TRBV27 and J usage is TRBJ1-4, with D perhaps TRBD1 (5 bases). The source of this sequence is a man aged 50 to 60 with active or convalescent COVID-19. The CDR3 sequence: CASSSTGLTTNEKLFF. The CDR3 nucleotides are TGTGCCAGCAGTTCAACAGGATTAACAACTAATGAAAAACTGTTTTTT.